This T cell receptor (beta chain) is from a study of blood T cell repertoires in COVID-19. About the research overall: Samples came from the United States, Italy and Spain, spanning acute and convalescent COVID-19. The cDNA or gDNA used as material had been derived from T cells, B-cell-depleted T cells, or PBMCs.

The V segment lost 4 bases and the J segment 4 bases; nucleotides outside the gene matches: 8. The germline V gene has CDR1 LGHDT and CDR2 YNNKEL (reference sequence). The CDR3 loop spans 16 amino acids. As processed by the authors: From reference gene primer amplification, estimates of nucleated cell counts were derived. Assay used: immunoSEQ multiplex PCR; TCRdb lists only in-frame clones, some missing. Clone size and V and J calls were adopted from that table, with D and trimming inferred from the DNA. Of 150,000 to 200,000 clones listed, 80% to 85% are singletons. Sequenced sample: peripheral blood. This rearrangement joins TRBV3-1 (or the pseudogene TRBV3-2) to TRBJ2-2; 8 nucleotides line up with TRBD2. The sequence came from a woman older than 75 with active or convalescent COVID-19. Here the CDR3 reads CASSPTAGARTGELFF. CDR3 nucleotide sequence: TGTGCCAGCAGCCCCACAGCGGGGGCGCGCACCGGGGAGCTGTTTTTT.